This T cell receptor (beta chain) was found in a study of T-cell reconstitution after alpha-beta-depleted transplantation in children (dated by TCRdb to about 2016). The study in broad terms: Using TCR repertoire profiling, the study quantitatively followed how T-cell immune reconstitution unfolded in children after TCRalphabeta/CD19-depleted allogeneic hematopoietic cell transplantation.

In its sample, this clonotype was seen many times. Its specific antigen is unknown. It has no much larger one-base neighbor in the sample; base qualities were not kept. Results and caveats for the whole study, not just this receptor: Hyperexpanded clone frequencies declined over subsequent months; after one year, T-cell counts and TCRbeta diversity were mostly attributed to newly produced T cells. The apparently early alphabetaT-cell count recovery about two months after transplant was reportedly dependent on only several hundred rapidly expanded clones derived from non-depleted graft cells. In some patients, the high TCRbeta diversity seen at day 60 was put down to recipient T cells and intrathymic progenitors that had survived conditioning.

The library came from PCR. TCRdb shows the sequencer as Illumina HiSeq 2500. TCR libraries were prepared with molecular barcoding, using unique molecular identifiers to normalize TCRbeta repertoire quantification. The public reads were quality trimmed at Q25 with fastp and then assembled into clones with MiXCR by TCRdb, keeping productive beta chains. Rows are combined by CDR3 protein, so each entry shows the most common genes and DNA. This sample has roughly 250,000 distinct CDR3 sequences in its table, and approximately 8.9% of those were observed once. The ten most abundant clones make up 6.3% of the sample. This sample's treatment or condition label indicates: allogeneic hematopoietic cell transplantation with graft depleted of TCRalphabeta T cells and CD19 B cells. The children who served as transplant recipients had been given grafts of TCRalphabeta/CD19-depleted allogeneic hematopoietic cells.

The CDR3 has 14 amino acids, counting the end cysteine and phenylalanine. Only CDR3 DNA is held: 42 bases, read in frame from base 1. The germline V gene supplies CDR1 SQVTM and CDR2 ANQGSEA. From V the trimming removes 4 bases and from J it removes 2 bases, while the gene matches leave 6 bases of the junction unaccounted for. The material was PBMCs, mostly from graft donor cells, obtained 180 days after TCRalphabeta/CD19-depleted stem cell transplant. The rearrangement combines TRBV29-1 with TRBJ2-7, and 9 bases in between align with TRBD2. The receptor comes from a male patient between 5 and 17 years old who had a stem cell transplant for acute lymphoblastic leukemia, so the T cells may come from the graft donor. The CDR3 in this case is CSVGRGRAAYEQYF. The DNA is TGCAGCGTTGGGCGCGGGAGGGCCGCCTACGAGCAGTACTTC.